This is a list of T cell receptor beta chains from one sample in a study of T-cell reconstitution after alpha-beta-depleted transplantation in children. Each CDR3 protein gets one entry after TCRdb re-called the PCR reads with MiXCR. The data show approximately 650,000 distinct CDR3 sequences, with around 14% seen just once and 0.79% held by the top ten. The sample consisted of PBMCs, taken before TCRalphabeta/CD19-depleted stem cell transplant. Receptors originate from a girl aged 2-15 years with congenital amegakaryocytic thrombocytopenia, due to receive a stem cell transplant. The CDR3 runs from the conserved cysteine through the conserved F or W. Each record gives: V gene, D gene, clone size, CDR3 protein. D genes are given only for firm matches. Clone size is not always given. Where it is, it says once, few, many or a class for expanded clones.

TRBV12-3/TRBV12-4	NA	many	CASSLAGPLGQYF
TRBV3-1	TRBD2	NA	CASSQILAGVSNEQFF
TRBV29-1	NA	NA	CSTTDSPTDEQFF
TRBV20-1	NA	many	CSARIPGTTGAEAFF
TRBV20-1	NA	many	CSAPSLRAETQYF
TRBV29-1	NA	many	CSVEANLSGNTIYF
TRBV24-1	NA	many	CATSDPTGLNTGELFF
TRBV5-1	NA	many	CASSFLPGDDTEAFF
TRBV20-1	NA	many	CSARAGTETQYF
TRBV5-1	NA	few	CASSLGVGGAYNEQFF
TRBV7-9	NA	NA	CASSYERPEAFF
TRBV15	NA	many	CATSVQGTDTQYF
TRBV10-2	NA	many	CASKMWGGGTGELFF
TRBV5-1	TRBD2	few	CASSPGGRVNEQFF
TRBV5-1	NA	few	CASSPEGPLTDTQYF
TRBV20-1	NA	many	CSANSDSNQPQHF
TRBV12-3/TRBV12-4	NA	NA	CASSLGQARNTEAFF
TRBV10-3	NA	NA	CAISDPKTPGNTIYF
TRBV20-1	NA	many	CSAYRSDQGFSYEQYF
TRBV10-3	TRBD2	once	CAISESSGTRDRQETQYF
TRBV10-3	TRBD2	many	CAISSPSTSENYEQYF
TRBV18	NA	few	CASSPLIGKNIQYF
TRBV19	NA	NA	CASTRHEAGEQFF
TRBV6-5	NA	NA	CASSNPGLEQFF
TRBV29-1	NA	few	CSVDWVASEGTDTQYF
TRBV20-1	NA	many	CSARDAASNGETQYF
TRBV12-3/TRBV12-4	NA	few	CASSSLFFGNTGELFF
TRBV11-3	NA	many	CASSSRTSPNEQFF